The rows below give T cell receptor beta chains drawn from one sample of a study of graft-versus-host responses after intestinal transplantation. These receptors' targets are unknown. TCRdb's table, derived via immunoSEQ multiplex PCR, lists solely in-frame clones and lacks some. The top ten hold roughly 0.1% of the sample, which has almost 85,000 clones, roughly 91% seen once. Source: unstimulated CD4+ T cells sorted from spleen or lymph node cells, taken before intestinal transplant. Receptors originate from a human donor who received an intestinal transplant. Each CDR3 is given with its conserved first and last residue. The D gene is left open where the match is weak. The size field is filled for only some rows; it gives once, few, many or a size class.

DNA: TGCGCCAGCAGCCAAGATTTCCTCCCCCTAGCCAAAAACATTCAGTACTTC
CDR3: CASSQDFLPLAKNIQYF
D: .
size: .
J: TRBJ2-4
V: TRBV4-3

DNA: TGTGCCAGCAGTTCCGGAGGAGATGAAAAACTGTTTTTT
CDR3: CASSSGGDEKLFF
D: .
size: .
J: TRBJ1-4
V: TRBV6-5

DNA: TGTGCCAGTAGTAGGGGAGACAGGGGACCGATGAACACTGAAGCTTTCTTT
CDR3: CASSRGDRGPMNTEAFF
D: TRBD1
size: .
J: TRBJ1-1
V: TRBV19

DNA: TGTGCTAGTGGTTTGCCATCCCTGGGACTCCTGGGCGATCAGCCCCAGCATTTT
CDR3: CASGLPSLGLLGDQPQHF
D: .
size: .
J: TRBJ1-5
V: TRBV12-5

DNA: TGCGCCAGCAGCCAAAGTGGACCGGGACAGTCTAATTCACCCCTCCACTTT
CDR3: CASSQSGPGQSNSPLHF
D: TRBD1
size: .
J: TRBJ1-6
V: TRBV4-3

DNA: TGTGCTAGTGGTTTGGTAGTTTTCTCGGGACAGGGATACAATGAGCAGTTCTTC
CDR3: CASGLVVFSGQGYNEQFF
D: TRBD1
size: .
J: TRBJ2-1
V: TRBV12-5

DNA: TGTGCCAGCAGCCTCTTAGCGGGGGGGCAACATGAGCAGTTCTTC
CDR3: CASSLLAGGQHEQFF
D: TRBD2
size: .
J: TRBJ2-1
V: TRBV6-6

DNA: TGTGCCAGCAGTTTGACAGGGGGGCAGGATCAGCCCCAGCATTTT
CDR3: CASSLTGGQDQPQHF
D: TRBD1
size: once
J: TRBJ1-5
V: TRBV27

DNA: TGTGCCATCAGCGTGGACAGGGACACTGAAGCTTTCTTT
CDR3: CAISVDRDTEAFF
D: TRBD1
size: .
J: TRBJ1-1
V: TRBV10-3

DNA: TGCGCCAGCAGCTTGGAAGGGAGGGATCAGCCCCAGCATTTT
CDR3: CASSLEGRDQPQHF
D: .
size: .
J: TRBJ1-5
V: TRBV5-1

DNA: TGCGCCAGCAGTTTTCTTGGGACAGGGCTTACCTACGAGCAGTACTTC
CDR3: CASSFLGTGLTYEQYF
D: TRBD1
size: .
J: TRBJ2-7
V: TRBV5-1

DNA: TGTGCCTGGAGGGTCCGGGGGTATGGCTACACCTTC
CDR3: CAWRVRGYGYTF
D: .
size: .
J: TRBJ1-2
V: TRBV30

DNA: TGCGCCAGCAGCCAAGATCTTCCGGGGGGCGGAGGAAGGAACACTGAAGCTTTCTTT
CDR3: CASSQDLPGGGGRNTEAFF
D: .
size: .
J: TRBJ1-1
V: TRBV4-3

DNA: TGTGCCAGCAGCTTAACAGGGGTGGGAGGCTACACCTTC
CDR3: CASSLTGVGGYTF
D: TRBD1
size: .
J: TRBJ1-2
V: TRBV5-4

DNA: TGCGCCAGCAGCTTAGGAGTTGGGGGGTTACGCACAGATACGCAGTATTTT
CDR3: CASSLGVGGLRTDTQYF
D: .
size: .
J: TRBJ2-3
V: TRBV5-1

DNA: TGTGCCAGCAGCCCGAGGACAGGGGGTAATTCACCCCTCCACTTT
CDR3: CASSPRTGGNSPLHF
D: TRBD1
size: few
J: TRBJ1-6
V: TRBV7-6

DNA: TGTGCCAGCAGTTACTCTCGCGGGCCTGCTGCAGATACGCAGTATTTT
CDR3: CASSYSRGPAADTQYF
D: .
size: .
J: TRBJ2-3
V: TRBV6-5

DNA: TGTGCCAGCAGCTTAGACAGGGTAGGCTACGAGCAGTACTTC
CDR3: CASSLDRVGYEQYF
D: .
size: .
J: TRBJ2-7
V: TRBV7-2

DNA: TGTGCCAGCAGCCCCCAGACAGGGTTGAACACTGAAGCTTTCTTT
CDR3: CASSPQTGLNTEAFF
D: TRBD1
size: .
J: TRBJ1-1
V: TRBV7-6

DNA: TGTGCCAGTGGATCTGGGCCCTACGAGCAGTACTTC
CDR3: CASGSGPYEQYF
D: .
size: .
J: TRBJ2-7
V: TRBV19

DNA: TGTGCCAGCAGCGTAGTTACCGGGGGGGCCTACAATGAGCAGTTCTTC
CDR3: CASSVVTGGAYNEQFF
D: TRBD2
size: .
J: TRBJ2-1
V: TRBV9

DNA: TGCGCCAGCAGTGACAGGGGTAACTCTGGCTACACCTTC
CDR3: CASSDRGNSGYTF
D: .
size: .
J: TRBJ1-2
V: TRBV10-2

DNA: TGTGCCAGCAGCCTAGAGGACAGGGGGGGGTATAGCAATCAGCCCCAGCATTTT
CDR3: CASSLEDRGGYSNQPQHF
D: TRBD1
size: .
J: TRBJ1-5
V: TRBV7-9

DNA: TGCGCCAGCAGTCAGAAAAGGGGCCCTAATGAAAAACTGTTTTTT
CDR3: CASSQKRGPNEKLFF
D: .
size: .
J: TRBJ1-4
V: TRBV23-1

DNA: TGTGCCAGTAGTCAACTTTTGCTGAATGAAAAACTGTTTTTT
CDR3: CASSQLLLNEKLFF
D: .
size: .
J: TRBJ1-4
V: TRBV19

DNA: TGCGCCAGCAGCTTGGGCCCTGCCACCCTGAGAGAGCAGTACTTC
CDR3: CASSLGPATLREQYF
D: .
size: few
J: TRBJ2-7
V: TRBV5-1

DNA: TGTGCCAGTAGTAATCGAAAAGGACAGGGCGGTCAGCCCCAGCATTTT
CDR3: CASSNRKGQGGQPQHF
D: TRBD1
size: .
J: TRBJ1-5
V: TRBV19

DNA: TGCGCCAGCAGTGATGAGGGCGCCGGGGAGCTGTTTTTT
CDR3: CASSDEGAGELFF
D: .
size: .
J: TRBJ2-2
V: TRBV10-1

DNA: TGCGCCAGCAGCCGGAACAGGGGGCATGCACAAGGCAATGAGCAGTTCTTC
CDR3: CASSRNRGHAQGNEQFF
D: TRBD1
size: .
J: TRBJ2-1
V: TRBV4-3

DNA: TGTGCCAGTTCCGGGACAGGGAGCACTGAAGCTTTCTTT
CDR3: CASSGTGSTEAFF
D: TRBD1
size: .
J: TRBJ1-1
V: TRBV19

DNA: TGTGCCAGCAGTGAACAGCGGGGAGGCACAGATACGCAGTATTTT
CDR3: CASSEQRGGTDTQYF
D: TRBD2
size: .
J: TRBJ2-3
V: TRBV2

DNA: TGTGCCAGCAGCCCGCAGACATCAACTAATGAAAAACTGTTTTTT
CDR3: CASSPQTSTNEKLFF
D: .
size: .
J: TRBJ1-4
V: TRBV11-2

DNA: TGTGCCAGTAGTACAGGGAACACCATATATTTT
CDR3: CASSTGNTIYF
D: .
size: .
J: TRBJ1-3
V: TRBV19

DNA: TGTGCCAGCAGCTTAGTGACAGGGTCAGGCACTGAAGCTTTCTTT
CDR3: CASSLVTGSGTEAFF
D: TRBD1
size: .
J: TRBJ1-1
V: TRBV7-2

DNA: TGTGCCAGCAGCCCCGGGGGGGCCTACGAGCAGTACTTC
CDR3: CASSPGGAYEQYF
D: TRBD2
size: .
J: TRBJ2-7
V: TRBV7-2

DNA: TGTGCCAGTGGCAACACTGAAGCTTTCTTT
CDR3: CASGNTEAFF
D: .
size: .
J: TRBJ1-1
V: TRBV2

DNA: TGTGCCAGCAGCTTAGTCCAGGGAATACCTAATGAAAAACTGTTTTTT
CDR3: CASSLVQGIPNEKLFF
D: .
size: .
J: TRBJ1-4
V: TRBV7-2

DNA: TGTGCCAGCAGCTCTCTATTGGATGGCTACACCTTC
CDR3: CASSSLLDGYTF
D: .
size: .
J: TRBJ1-2
V: TRBV7-9

DNA: TGTGCCAGTAGTATATCGAGGGTCACTGAAGCTTTCTTT
CDR3: CASSISRVTEAFF
D: .
size: .
J: TRBJ1-1
V: TRBV19

DNA: TGTGCCAGCAGTTACTCTCTAACGGGGGGGGCCAACGTCCTGACTTTC
CDR3: CASSYSLTGGANVLTF
D: .
size: .
J: TRBJ2-6
V: TRBV6-5

DNA: TGTGCCAGCAGCGTAGGACTTGGAGGGAATCAGCCCCAGCATTTT
CDR3: CASSVGLGGNQPQHF
D: .
size: .
J: TRBJ1-5
V: TRBV9

DNA: TGTGCCAGCAGCCCCGGGACACAACTGTACAATGAGCAGTTCTTC
CDR3: CASSPGTQLYNEQFF
D: .
size: .
J: TRBJ2-1
V: TRBV7-2

DNA: TGTGCCAGCACCTTTGTCAGGGAGAACACTGAAGCTTTCTTT
CDR3: CASTFVRENTEAFF
D: .
size: .
J: TRBJ1-1
V: TRBV2

DNA: TGTGCCAGCTCACAAGGGGCCAGCAACACTGAAGCTTTCTTT
CDR3: CASSQGASNTEAFF
D: .
size: .
J: TRBJ1-1
V: TRBV19

DNA: TGTGCCAGCAGCAAAAGGGGCGGTCCCGGCTATGGCTACACCTTC
CDR3: CASSKRGGPGYGYTF
D: .
size: once
J: TRBJ1-2
V: TRBV7-2

DNA: TGTGCCAGCAGTCCACAGGGCTCTGGAAACACCATATATTTT
CDR3: CASSPQGSGNTIYF
D: .
size: .
J: TRBJ1-3
V: TRBV2

DNA: TGTGCCAGCAGCCCCAGGGGCCAGACAGACGGCTACACCTTC
CDR3: CASSPRGQTDGYTF
D: .
size: .
J: TRBJ1-2
V: TRBV2

DNA: TGCGCCAGCAGCCAAAATCCTCAGAGCGGGGGGGTTACCGGGGAGCTGTTTTTT
CDR3: CASSQNPQSGGVTGELFF
D: TRBD2
size: .
J: TRBJ2-2
V: TRBV4-3

DNA: TGTGCCAGCAGCAGTCCAACCGCCGGGACAGGGATACATGGCTACACCTTC
CDR3: CASSSPTAGTGIHGYTF
D: TRBD1
size: .
J: TRBJ1-2
V: TRBV5-4

DNA: TGTGCCAGCAGGGTGACAGGGCTGAACACTGAAGCTTTCTTT
CDR3: CASRVTGLNTEAFF
D: TRBD1
size: .
J: TRBJ1-1
V: TRBV7-9

DNA: TGCGCCAGCAGCCAAACTAGCGGTCCGAACACCGGGGAGCTGTTTTTT
CDR3: CASSQTSGPNTGELFF
D: TRBD2
size: .
J: TRBJ2-2
V: TRBV4-3

DNA: TGTGCCATCAGTGAGTCTTTTGGGACAGGGATGAACACTGAAGCTTTCTTT
CDR3: CAISESFGTGMNTEAFF
D: TRBD1
size: .
J: TRBJ1-1
V: TRBV10-3

DNA: TGTGCCAGCAGGGCCCCCCTTGGGGCGTCCTACGAGCAGTACTTC
CDR3: CASRAPLGASYEQYF
D: .
size: .
J: TRBJ2-7
V: TRBV2

DNA: TGCGCCAGCAGCCACAATGACAGGGTCAACTATGGCTACACCTTC
CDR3: CASSHNDRVNYGYTF
D: TRBD1
size: .
J: TRBJ1-2
V: TRBV4-1

DNA: TGCGCCAGCAGCCAAGAACACACCACTAACTATGGCTACACCTTC
CDR3: CASSQEHTTNYGYTF
D: .
size: .
J: TRBJ1-2
V: TRBV4-3

DNA: TGTGCCAGCAGCCGGGACAGGTTTAATGAAAAACTGTTTTTT
CDR3: CASSRDRFNEKLFF
D: TRBD1
size: .
J: TRBJ1-4
V: TRBV7-9

DNA: TGTGCCAGCTCAAGTGGCCCGAACACTGAAGCTTTCTTT
CDR3: CASSSGPNTEAFF
D: .
size: .
J: TRBJ1-1
V: TRBV18

DNA: TGTGCCAGCAGCTTAGACATGGCGGGAGGCGATACGCAGTATTTT
CDR3: CASSLDMAGGDTQYF
D: TRBD2
size: once
J: TRBJ2-3
V: TRBV7-9

DNA: TGTGCCAGCAGCAGACCGACACTTACGATCCACGAGCAGTACTTC
CDR3: CASSRPTLTIHEQYF
D: .
size: .
J: TRBJ2-7
V: TRBV5-6